This T cell receptor beta chain was recovered during a study of blood T cell repertoires in COVID-19. This clone was recorded once. Produced via immunoSEQ multiplex PCR; TCRdb's table is partial and in-frame only. This sample has around 170,000 clones; approximately 84% occur once, and the top ten carry roughly 14%. J gave up 4 bases and V 8 bases, and 11 bases lay outside the gene matches. The CDR3 consists of 15 residues. Germline values: CDR1 LNHDA, CDR2 SQIVND (reference sequence). The specimen sequenced was peripheral blood. The rearrangement joins TRBV19 to TRBJ2-5, with 9 bases matching TRBD2. The origin of this receptor is a man between 18 and 35 years old with active or convalescent COVID-19. CDR3 sequence: CASGPLAGGGETQYF. DNA for the CDR3: TGTGCCAGTGGCCCACTGGCGGGAGGGGGAGAGACCCAGTACTTC.